Presented here are 10 T cell receptor beta chains from one specimen sequenced in a study of blood T cell repertoires in COVID-19. Produced via immunoSEQ multiplex PCR; TCRdb's table is partial and in-frame only. Altogether 100,000 to 150,000 clones are present, 60% to 75% being singletons, with the ten largest covering 1.9%. Material for sequencing was peripheral blood. These receptors came from a woman between 65 and 79 years old with acute or convalescent COVID-19.

The rearrangement joins TRBV19 to TRBJ2-1; 7 positions match TRBD1. V was pared by 3 bases and J by 7 bases, with 3 bases of the junction left unmatched. The germline V gene encodes CDR1 LNHDA and CDR2 SQIVND (reference sequence). This CDR3 spans 13 amino acids. The chain's CDR3 is CASSINRGNEQFF. CDR3 DNA: TGTGCCAGTAGTATCAACAGGGGAAATGAGCAGTTCTTC.

The chain uses TRBV7-6 and TRBJ1-1; D remains unclear. CDR1 is SGHVS, CDR2 FNYEAQ, per germline. V was pared by 3 bases and J by 8 bases, with 10 bases between. There are 12 residues in the CDR3. For the CDR3, the DNA is TGTGCCAGCAGCTTCTCCTCAGGAGAAGCTTTCTTT. Translation gives CASSFSSGEAFF.

This clone has just a few counts. The chain combines TRBV15 with TRBJ2-7, with D tentatively TRBD2 (6 bases). Deletions cut 0 bases from V and 7 bases from J, with 13 bases between. Germline V CDR1 and CDR2: LNHNV, YYDKDF (reference sequence). The CDR3 extends over 14 amino acids. The CDR3 spells CATSRDTGANEQYF. The DNA for the CDR3 is TGTGCCACCAGCAGAGATACGGGAGCTAATGAGCAGTACTTC.

The J gene is TRBJ2-3, the V gene TRBV7-3; 11 bases map to TRBD2. V was clipped by 5 bases and J by 2 bases; unmatched bases: 6. Germline V gene sequence: CDR1 SGHTA, CDR2 FQGTGA. CDR3 length: 16 amino acids. Written as DNA, the CDR3 is TGTGCCAGCAGCCTAGGACTAGCGGGTTTCACAGATACGCAGTATTTT. Translated: CASSLGLAGFTDTQYF.

This clone was seen more than once but under ten times. The chain combines TRBV7-9 with TRBJ2-1; 12 bases match TRBD2. J gave up 4 bases and V 5 bases, and 3 bases lay outside the gene matches. The CDR3 totals 15 residues. Per germline, CDR1 SEHNR and CDR2 FQNEAQ (reference sequence). The CDR3 coding sequence is TGTGCCAGCAGCCGCACTAGCGGGAGGTACAATGAGCAGTTCTTC. As protein: CASSRTSGRYNEQFF.

The gene calls are TRBV7-6 and TRBJ2-5; D gene uncertain. Trimming cost V 5 bases and J 0 bases, with 13 bases left between them. The CDR3 contains 15 residues. CDR1 is SGHVS and CDR2 is FNYEAQ in the germline V gene. The DNA for the CDR3 is TGTGCCAGCAGCCCCGCGGCTCGGTACCAAGAGACCCAGTACTTC. It is translated as CASSPAARYQETQYF.

This clone was seen a single time. The V and J genes are TRBV19 and TRBJ1-4, with a possible D match to TRBD1 (5 bases). Germline assignment: CDR1 LNHDA and CDR2 SQIVND (reference sequence). The CDR3 is 14 residues long. V lost 6 bases to trimming and J lost 3 bases, with 11 bases between them. The CDR3 DNA reads as TGTGCCAGTAGCGACAGACGATCTAATGAAAAACTGTTTTTT. Translated: CASSDRRSNEKLFF.

The rearrangement uses TRBV10-3 and TRBJ2-1, with 7 bases that match TRBD2. V shed 3 bases and J 7 bases; nucleotides not matched to a gene: 12. CDR1 is ENHRY and CDR2 is SYGVKD in the germline V gene. This CDR3 is built from 16 residues. DNA of the CDR3: TGTGCCATCAGTGACGCTAGCGGCGGTAAGGGGAATGAGCAGTTCTTC. Its protein product is CAISDASGGKGNEQFF.

As for this clone: In the same sample, other DNA sequences code for this CDR3. The chain has TRBV10-2 and TRBJ1-4; 8 bases line up with TRBD1. Unmatched junction bases numbered 4, after V lost 2 bases and J lost 8 bases. CDR3 length equals 14 residues. In germline, CDR1 is WSHSY, CDR2 SAAADI. CDR3 bases: TGCGCCAGCAGTGAGAGCGGACAGGGCGAAAAACTGTTTTTT. Its protein product is CASSESGQGEKLFF.

V and J are TRBV7-2 and TRBJ2-1; 13 nucleotides match TRBD2. Germline loops: CDR1 SGHTA, CDR2 FQGNSA. The CDR3 has 16 residues. The J segment lost 8 bases and the V segment lost 4 bases, leaving 8 bases of the junction unmatched. The CDR3 nucleotides are TGTGCCAGCAGCTCCACGGGACTAGCGGGAATTGATGAGCAGTTCTTC. Its translation: CASSSTGLAGIDEQFF. The whole variable domain, remainder taken from reference TRBV7-2 and TRBJ2-1, is GAGVSQSPSNKVTEKGKDVELRCDPISGHTALYWYRQSLGQGLEFLIYFQGNSAPDKSGLPSDRFSAERTGGSVSTLTIQRTQQEDSAVYLCASSSTGLAGIDEQFFGPGTRLTVL.